The 7 T cell receptor beta chains presented below share a single source sample, sequenced in a study of T-cell reconstitution after alpha-beta-depleted transplantation in children. Researchers prepared the TCRbeta library using unique molecular identifiers, the study reports. TCRdb re-analysed the PCR reads in MiXCR, keeping a single row per CDR3 protein. The top ten clones hold about 2.2% of a sample with hundreds of thousands of distinct CDR3 sequences, 10% to 15% of them seen once. This sample comprised PBMCs, mostly from graft donor cells, obtained 360 days after TCRalphabeta/CD19-depleted stem cell transplant. Every receptor here comes from a male patient between 10 and 17 years old who had a stem cell transplant for acute myeloid leukemia, so the T cells may come from the graft donor.

In its sample, this clonotype was seen many times. V usage is TRBV28 and J usage is TRBJ1-3; D gene ambiguous. Trimming shortened V by 8 bases and J by 0 bases, and 11 bases separated the two germline ends. The CDR3 consists of 14 residues. The germline V gene has CDR1 MDHEN and CDR2 SYDVKM. The CDR3 loop reads CASFDMLSGNTIYF. The CDR3, as DNA: TGTGCCAGCTTCGACATGCTCTCTGGAAACACCATATATTTT.

J is TRBJ1-1 and V is TRBV29-1, with D perhaps TRBD1 (6 bases). The ends were cut back, 5 bases at V and 4 bases at J, with 29 bases in the middle. Germline V gene lookup returns CDR1 SQVTM and CDR2 ANQGSEA. CDR3 length: 18 amino acids. DNA for the CDR3: TGCAGCGTTTGGGCATTTGGGGGGGCAGGGAAGATGAGCACTGAAGCTTTCTTT. Amino acids: CSVWAFGGAGKMSTEAFF.

This clonotype was seen more than once but under ten times. This chain connects TRBV20-1 to TRBJ2-5; D not certain. V gave up 6 bases and J gave up 2 bases, with 10 bases separating them. Germline V gives CDR1 DFQATT, CDR2 SNEGSKA (reference sequence). The CDR3 spans 12 residues. The CDR3 sequence is CSATPLQETQYF. The CDR3 region has the DNA TGCAGTGCGACGCCCCTTCAAGAGACCCAGTACTTC.

This clonotype came up a few times. The gene calls are TRBV9 and TRBJ2-3; no reliable D call. CDR3 size: 18 residues. The V gene lost 0 bases and the J gene lost 1 base, with 18 bases spanning the gap. Germline V gives CDR1 SGDLS, CDR2 YYNGEE. The CDR3 loop reads CASSVATGGSPGTDTQYF. DNA of the CDR3: TGTGCCAGCAGCGTAGCGACGGGTGGGTCCCCCGGCACAGATACGCAGTATTTT.

This clonotype was seen more than once but under ten times. This chain connects TRBV11-2 to TRBJ2-1, with a weak D call TRBD2 (5 bases). CDR1 SGHAT and CDR2 FQNNGV come from the germline V gene. The CDR3 has 16 residues. Between the trimmed V and J ends, which lost 6 bases and 5 bases, there was a span of 20 bases. The CDR3 reads CASSFPRAGPNNEQFF. CDR3 sequence (DNA): TGTGCCAGCAGTTTCCCAAGGGCGGGCCCCAACAATGAGCAGTTCTTC.

This chain connects TRBV5-1 to TRBJ2-1; 7 nucleotides match TRBD2. Germline trimming cut 0 bases from V and 9 bases from J; bases unmatched to any gene: 6. CDR1 and CDR2 from the germline V gene are SGHRS and YFSETQ. The CDR3 runs to 14 residues. The CDR3 DNA follows: TGCGCCAGCAGCTTGGAGGGACTAATGGGTGAGCAGTTCTTC. It specifies CASSLEGLMGEQFF.

This chain links TRBV27 with TRBJ2-3, with a possible D match to TRBD2 (5 bases). The CDR3 is 16 residues long. Germline CDR1 reads MNHEY; CDR2 reads SMNVEV (reference sequence). The germline V and J ends were trimmed by 5 bases and 0 bases, with 15 bases remaining between them. The DNA of the CDR3 is TGTGCCAGCAGTCCACCCCGGGGATCTAGCACAGATACGCAGTATTTT. Its protein is CASSPPRGSSTDTQYF.